A selection of T cell receptor beta chains follows, all from one sample in a study of T cell repertoires in cytomegalovirus infection. From the reads, TCRdb called clonotypes with MiXCR, one entry per CDR3 protein. This table holds tens of thousands of distinct CDR3 sequences, around 18% found once. No antigen has been assigned to these receptors. Sequences were derived from CD8+ T cells from cultured PBMCs, sampled from culture after CMV antigen stimulation. The receptors shown here come from a human donor in good health (CMV status not recorded). Some clones in this sample may be carry-over from other donors' samples. Both conserved end residues are part of each CDR3. D genes are given only for firm matches. Size values are once, few and many counts, or a class for expanded clones, and some rows have none.

v_gene: TRBV12-3/TRBV12-4
abundance: -
j_gene: TRBJ1-1
d_gene: TRBD1
CDR3nt: TGTGCCAGCAGAGGCGGGACAGGGGGGATCGGGGCTTTCTTT
CDR3aa: CASRGGTGGIGAFF

v_gene: TRBV19
abundance: few
j_gene: TRBJ2-1
d_gene: -
CDR3nt: TGTGCCAGTAGTGCCTCAAGTGAGCAGTTCTTC
CDR3aa: CASSASSEQFF

v_gene: TRBV15
abundance: few
j_gene: TRBJ2-3
d_gene: -
CDR3nt: TGTGCCACCAGCAGAGATAGGCGCACAGATACGCAGTATTTT
CDR3aa: CATSRDRRTDTQYF

v_gene: TRBV12-3/TRBV12-4
abundance: -
j_gene: TRBJ2-1
d_gene: TRBD2
CDR3nt: TGTGCCAGCAGGCCCGGGACTAGCGGGATCTACAATGAGCAGTTCTTC
CDR3aa: CASRPGTSGIYNEQFF

v_gene: TRBV7-9
abundance: few
j_gene: TRBJ2-2
d_gene: -
CDR3nt: TGTGGTCCGCTCGGGAGTCACGGGGAGCTGTTTTTT
CDR3aa: CGPLGSHGELFF

v_gene: TRBV6-1
abundance: many
j_gene: TRBJ2-3
d_gene: -
CDR3nt: TGTGCCAGCGTCTGGGGGGGCCGTCGCACAGATACGCAGTATTTT
CDR3aa: CASVWGGRRTDTQYF

v_gene: TRBV7-6
abundance: -
j_gene: TRBJ2-3
d_gene: -
CDR3nt: TGTGCCAGCAGCTTAGGAGGGTCGGTACTCGATACGCAGTATTTT
CDR3aa: CASSLGGSVLDTQYF

v_gene: TRBV27
abundance: -
j_gene: TRBJ2-5
d_gene: -
CDR3nt: TGTGCCAGCAGTCCCGACCCAACTGGACAAGAGACCCAGTACTTC
CDR3aa: CASSPDPTGQETQYF

v_gene: TRBV7-9
abundance: -
j_gene: TRBJ2-2
d_gene: TRBD2
CDR3nt: TGTGCCAGCAGCCCCAGGACTAGCGGGGGGGCCGGGAACACCGGGGAGCTGTTTTTT
CDR3aa: CASSPRTSGGAGNTGELFF

v_gene: TRBV6-5
abundance: -
j_gene: TRBJ1-6
d_gene: -
CDR3nt: TGTGCCAGACGGACCGCCAACTCCTATAATTCACCCCTCCACTTT
CDR3aa: CARRTANSYNSPLHF

v_gene: TRBV24-1
abundance: few
j_gene: TRBJ2-5
d_gene: TRBD2
CDR3nt: TGTGCCACTGGGGGGGGGTACCAAGAGACCCAGTACTTC
CDR3aa: CATGGGYQETQYF

v_gene: TRBV5-6
abundance: -
j_gene: TRBJ2-5
d_gene: TRBD2
CDR3nt: TGTGCCAGCAGCTCCCGGACTAGCGGGTGGGAAGAGACCCAGTACTTC
CDR3aa: CASSSRTSGWEETQYF

v_gene: TRBV27
abundance: -
j_gene: TRBJ2-1
d_gene: -
CDR3nt: TGTGCCAGCAGCTCCCGGCGCGCCTCCTACAATGAGCAGTTCTTC
CDR3aa: CASSSRRASYNEQFF

v_gene: TRBV5-1
abundance: few
j_gene: TRBJ1-1
d_gene: -
CDR3nt: TGCGCCAGCAGCTTGGGGTTCGGGGCCGGGACTGAAGCTTTCTTT
CDR3aa: CASSLGFGAGTEAFF

v_gene: TRBV12-3/TRBV12-4
abundance: few
j_gene: TRBJ1-5
d_gene: TRBD1
CDR3nt: TGTGCCAGCGGGGGACAGGGGAATCAGCCCCAGCATTTT
CDR3aa: CASGGQGNQPQHF

v_gene: TRBV4-1
abundance: many
j_gene: TRBJ1-5
d_gene: TRBD1
CDR3nt: TGCGCCAGCAGCAAGGGACAGGGTAATCAGCCCCAGCATTTT
CDR3aa: CASSKGQGNQPQHF

v_gene: TRBV4-1
abundance: -
j_gene: TRBJ1-2
d_gene: TRBD1
CDR3nt: TGCGCCAGCAGCCAAGACATCGGGACAGCGTATGGCTACACCTTC
CDR3aa: CASSQDIGTAYGYTF

v_gene: TRBV28
abundance: -
j_gene: TRBJ2-5
d_gene: -
CDR3nt: TGTGCCAGCAGTTCCGAAACAGGGACAGAGACCCAGTACTTC
CDR3aa: CASSSETGTETQYF

v_gene: TRBV7-2
abundance: few
j_gene: TRBJ2-6
d_gene: -
CDR3nt: TGTGCCAGCAGCTTAATCCACTCTGGGGCCAACGTCCTGACTTTC
CDR3aa: CASSLIHSGANVLTF

v_gene: TRBV6-2/TRBV6-3
abundance: few
j_gene: TRBJ2-1
d_gene: -
CDR3nt: TGTGCCAGCTTGAGCGCGAATGAGCAGTTCTTC
CDR3aa: CASLSANEQFF

v_gene: TRBV7-6
abundance: many
j_gene: TRBJ1-6
d_gene: TRBD1
CDR3nt: TGTGCCAGCAGCCAGACAGGGCCTAATTCACCCCTCCACTTT
CDR3aa: CASSQTGPNSPLHF

v_gene: TRBV6-6
abundance: few
j_gene: TRBJ1-5
d_gene: -
CDR3nt: TGTGCCAGCACTCTTAAAGGAAATAGCAATCAGCCCCAGCATTTT
CDR3aa: CASTLKGNSNQPQHF

v_gene: TRBV7-2
abundance: few
j_gene: TRBJ2-7
d_gene: -
CDR3nt: TGTGCCAGCAGCACATACAACAGGGATTACGAGCAGTACTTC
CDR3aa: CASSTYNRDYEQYF

v_gene: TRBV7-2
abundance: -
j_gene: TRBJ1-5
d_gene: -
CDR3nt: TGTGCCAGCAGCTTAGAGGGTTCTAGCAATCAGCCCCAGCATTTT
CDR3aa: CASSLEGSSNQPQHF

v_gene: TRBV20-1
abundance: -
j_gene: TRBJ1-2
d_gene: -
CDR3nt: TGCAGTGCCCCACGGGGGGCGAGTGATGGCTACACCTTC
CDR3aa: CSAPRGASDGYTF

v_gene: TRBV6-2/TRBV6-3
abundance: many
j_gene: TRBJ2-7
d_gene: -
CDR3nt: TGTGCCAGCACCGACGTTGATCCTTCTGAATCCTACGAGCAGTACTTC
CDR3aa: CASTDVDPSESYEQYF

v_gene: TRBV11-1
abundance: few
j_gene: TRBJ2-1
d_gene: -
CDR3nt: TGTGCCAGCAGCTTAGGCGTTAGCTATCATGAGCAGTTCTTC
CDR3aa: CASSLGVSYHEQFF

v_gene: TRBV19
abundance: -
j_gene: TRBJ1-1
d_gene: -
CDR3nt: TGTGCCAGTAGTATGTATGAGAGGGCTGGGACTGAAGCTTTCTTT
CDR3aa: CASSMYERAGTEAFF

v_gene: TRBV28
abundance: -
j_gene: TRBJ1-4
d_gene: TRBD1
CDR3nt: TGTGCCAGCAGCGATCCAGGGGGCGGTGAAAAACTGTTTTTT
CDR3aa: CASSDPGGGEKLFF

v_gene: TRBV7-3
abundance: few
j_gene: TRBJ1-1
d_gene: -
CDR3nt: TGTGCCAGCAGCTTATACGGGGTTGAAGCTTTCTTT
CDR3aa: CASSLYGVEAFF

v_gene: TRBV6-2/TRBV6-3
abundance: -
j_gene: TRBJ2-5
d_gene: -
CDR3nt: TGTGCCAGCACCTACTACGGACGAGAGACCCAGTACTTC
CDR3aa: CASTYYGRETQYF

v_gene: TRBV27
abundance: -
j_gene: TRBJ2-2
d_gene: TRBD1
CDR3nt: TGTGCCAGCAGTTTACCGGGACAGGGGTACACCGGGGAGCTGTTTTTT
CDR3aa: CASSLPGQGYTGELFF

v_gene: TRBV7-3
abundance: -
j_gene: TRBJ1-3
d_gene: TRBD1
CDR3nt: TGTGCCAGCAGCTTACTGGGACAGGGTGTCTACTCTGGAGACACCATATATTTT
CDR3aa: CASSLLGQGVYSGDTIYF

v_gene: TRBV7-2
abundance: -
j_gene: TRBJ2-3
d_gene: -
CDR3nt: TGTGCCAGCAGTCCGCAGGGCGGTAGCACAGATACGCAGTATTTT
CDR3aa: CASSPQGGSTDTQYF

v_gene: TRBV12-3/TRBV12-4
abundance: few
j_gene: TRBJ2-7
d_gene: -
CDR3nt: TGTGCCAGCAGTTTAGAAGGGACCTACGAGCAGTACTTC
CDR3aa: CASSLEGTYEQYF

v_gene: TRBV6-5
abundance: few
j_gene: TRBJ2-4
d_gene: TRBD2
CDR3nt: TGTGCCAGCAGTTCTAGCGGGAAAAACATTCAGTACTTC
CDR3aa: CASSSSGKNIQYF

v_gene: TRBV12-3/TRBV12-4
abundance: few
j_gene: TRBJ2-1
d_gene: TRBD2
CDR3nt: TGTGCCAGCAGTTCTACGACTAGCGGGAGTCATGAGCAGTTCTTC
CDR3aa: CASSSTTSGSHEQFF

v_gene: TRBV4-2
abundance: many
j_gene: TRBJ1-4
d_gene: TRBD1
CDR3nt: TGTGCCAGCAGCCAGGTACACAGGGGGCTGGATGAAAAACTGTTTTTT
CDR3aa: CASSQVHRGLDEKLFF

v_gene: TRBV3-1
abundance: -
j_gene: TRBJ2-1
d_gene: -
CDR3nt: TGTGCCAGCAGCCAAGTGGCAGGGGAGAGTAATGAGCAGTTCTTC
CDR3aa: CASSQVAGESNEQFF

v_gene: TRBV10-3
abundance: -
j_gene: TRBJ1-1
d_gene: -
CDR3nt: TGTGCCATCAGTCTGACGGGGCCCAGGGGCCCTGAAGCTTTCTTT
CDR3aa: CAISLTGPRGPEAFF

v_gene: TRBV10-2
abundance: few
j_gene: TRBJ2-2
d_gene: -
CDR3nt: TGCGCCAGCAGTGACCGGGAAACCGGGGAGCTGTTTTTT
CDR3aa: CASSDRETGELFF

v_gene: TRBV28
abundance: -
j_gene: TRBJ2-7
d_gene: -
CDR3nt: TGTGCCAGCAGTTTATCCCCTGGGGGGTTCGAGCAGTACTTC
CDR3aa: CASSLSPGGFEQYF

v_gene: TRBV27
abundance: few
j_gene: TRBJ2-1
d_gene: -
CDR3nt: TGTGCCAGCATGAGCGGAGCGTACAATGAGCAGTTCTTC
CDR3aa: CASMSGAYNEQFF

v_gene: TRBV12-3/TRBV12-4
abundance: few
j_gene: TRBJ2-7
d_gene: -
CDR3nt: TGTGCCAGCAGGCCTGCTGGCCTTGGGGAGCAGTACTTC
CDR3aa: CASRPAGLGEQYF

v_gene: TRBV27
abundance: -
j_gene: TRBJ2-1
d_gene: -
CDR3nt: TGTGCCAGCAGCCGTCGTAAGGCTAGCAACTCCTACAATGAGCAGTTCTTC
CDR3aa: CASSRRKASNSYNEQFF

v_gene: TRBV7-6
abundance: few
j_gene: TRBJ2-5
d_gene: -
CDR3nt: TGTGTCAGCAGCAGCAGGGCCCTGGAGACCCAGTACTTC
CDR3aa: CVSSSRALETQYF

v_gene: TRBV6-2/TRBV6-3
abundance: -
j_gene: TRBJ1-5
d_gene: -
CDR3nt: TGTGCCAGCACCCACGAAGATTTTGCTCCCAGGCCCCAGCATTTT
CDR3aa: CASTHEDFAPRPQHF

v_gene: TRBV19
abundance: many
j_gene: TRBJ2-1
d_gene: TRBD1
CDR3nt: TGTGCCAGTAGTCGCATCGGGACAGGGTCTTACGTCCACAATGAGCAGTTCTTC
CDR3aa: CASSRIGTGSYVHNEQFF

v_gene: TRBV6-6
abundance: -
j_gene: TRBJ2-2
d_gene: -
CDR3nt: TGTGCCAGCAAGAACCGAAGGGGCACCGGGGAGCTGTTTTTT
CDR3aa: CASKNRRGTGELFF

v_gene: TRBV11-2
abundance: many
j_gene: TRBJ2-1
d_gene: -
CDR3nt: TGTGCCAGCAGTCACCGAGGGGCAGGGAACGATGAGCAGTTCTTC
CDR3aa: CASSHRGAGNDEQFF

v_gene: TRBV7-9
abundance: -
j_gene: TRBJ2-7
d_gene: TRBD1
CDR3nt: TGTGCCAGCAGCTCTTCAACAGGGGGCAGGGGGTACGAGCAGTACTTC
CDR3aa: CASSSSTGGRGYEQYF

v_gene: TRBV12-3/TRBV12-4
abundance: -
j_gene: TRBJ2-1
d_gene: TRBD1
CDR3nt: TGTGCCAGCGGGGACAGGGAGTCCAATGAGCAGTTCTTC
CDR3aa: CASGDRESNEQFF

v_gene: TRBV12-3/TRBV12-4
abundance: -
j_gene: TRBJ1-1
d_gene: -
CDR3nt: TGTGCCAGCAGTTTATCAGGGTTATACACTGAAGCTTTCTTT
CDR3aa: CASSLSGLYTEAFF

v_gene: TRBV29-1
abundance: few
j_gene: TRBJ2-7
d_gene: -
CDR3nt: TGCAGCTTCAGAGGTGGCCTTTACCCCGAGCAGTACTTC
CDR3aa: CSFRGGLYPEQYF

v_gene: TRBV7-2
abundance: few
j_gene: TRBJ1-6
d_gene: TRBD1
CDR3nt: TGTGCCAGCAGCCCCCCCCGGACAGGGTATAATTCACCCCTCCACTTT
CDR3aa: CASSPPRTGYNSPLHF

v_gene: TRBV6-2/TRBV6-3
abundance: -
j_gene: TRBJ2-1
d_gene: TRBD2
CDR3nt: TGTGCCAGCTGGAGCCTAGCGGGGGGGCGTAATGAGCAGTTCTTC
CDR3aa: CASWSLAGGRNEQFF

v_gene: TRBV7-8
abundance: -
j_gene: TRBJ1-4
d_gene: -
CDR3nt: TGTGCCAGCAGCCAAGGATCGAATGAAAAACTGTTTTTT
CDR3aa: CASSQGSNEKLFF

v_gene: TRBV15
abundance: -
j_gene: TRBJ2-5
d_gene: -
CDR3nt: TGTGCCACCAGCCTATCTGGAGGGGGGCCAGAGACCCAGTACTTC
CDR3aa: CATSLSGGGPETQYF

v_gene: TRBV11-1
abundance: -
j_gene: TRBJ2-7
d_gene: -
CDR3nt: TGTGCCAGCAGCTTGGGACCGCGCTACGAGCAGTACTTC
CDR3aa: CASSLGPRYEQYF